What follows describes a single T cell receptor (gamma chain). It lacks a known antigen. No base quality values were provided; no much bigger clone lies one nucleotide off. The sample belongs to a study of intestinal T cells in coeliac disease (dated by TCRdb to about 2020). Notes on the research overall: In the TRG cohort, the mean age of coeliac patients was about 16 years compared with 50 to 55 years for controls, so the coeliac patients were much younger than the controls. The TCR-delta (TRD) cohort included duodenal biopsies from roughly 11 coeliac disease patients and roughly 11 non-coeliac controls. Duodenal biopsies from fewer than 40 coeliac disease patients and 21 non-coeliac controls made up a second, larger TCR-gamma (TRG) cohort.

The library was generated by multiplex PCR. The instrument given in TCRdb is Ion Torrent PGM. The LymphoTrack kit, which has primers carrying Illumina adapters, was used to amplify TRG repertoires from roughly 220 ng of biopsy DNA. After purification with AMPure XP beads and quantification on a 2100 Bioanalyzer, the TRG amplicons were pooled in equimolar amounts. TRG libraries were sequenced on an Ion PGM instrument. On the study's bioinformatics: FastX discarded any read in which over 10% of nucleotides had a quality score below the third quartile for that patient. Reads were aligned with IMGT/HighV-QUEST to assign V, D and J genes, identify CDR3 regions and assess functionality. After the sequences were translated into amino acids, every sequence predicted to be non-functional was thrown out. CDR3s were broken into kmers both with and without positional annotation, kmer frequencies were analysed by PCA, and samples were clustered using each of the 1023 combinations of PCs 1-10. Leave-one-out cross-validation was used to validate the classification, with parameters re-optimised on the remaining samples in each round. Shannon diversity was calculated with the vegan R package from repeated random subsamples, each the size of the lowest read count. TCRdb processed the public reads again with the CATT caller, after which rows with matching DNA were combined. Here the V and J calls rest on TCRdb's processing, not on the authors' analysis. This sample lists approximately 400 gamma-chain clones; about half were detected once. About 33% of the sample is taken by the ten largest.

Genomic DNA was extracted with the QIAamp DNA FFPE tissue kit from ten 5-um FFPE scrolls per case. To test whether coeliac disease could be classified from the TCR repertoire, the study used duodenal biopsies that were formalin-fixed paraffin-embedded, fully anonymised, and surplus to diagnostic needs. V loses 0 bases at its end and J loses 4 bases; junction bases beyond the gene matches: 11. The germline V gene yields EGSNGY for CDR1 and YDSYNSKV for CDR2. Its CDR3 holds 17 amino acids, cysteine through phenylalanine. This entry keeps only the CDR3 DNA: 51 bases, framed from base 1. Summary of the overall study and its limitations: FFPE-derived DNA was found to be relatively degraded, and loss of a proportion of TCR sequences in each sample was likely caused by this degradation. Repeated CDR3 amino acid sequences could not be distinguished from PCR duplicates in the analysis. Age was significantly different between the coeliac and control groups, but splitting the analysis by age did not give a significant classification. All 22 biopsies in training were correctly classified by TRD kmer-based clustering, and a leave-one-out accuracy of approximately 89% was reported. Clustering based on TRG put most of the 54 biopsies (about 94%) in the right class, and the reported leave-one-out accuracy was about 87%.

The sequencing input was a duodenal biopsy. The rearranged chain carries TRGV2 and TRGJP2. The source is a human donor with celiac disease. The bases are TGTGCCACCTGGGACGGGCCGGTGTGTAATAGTGATTGGATCAAGACGTTT. Translated, this gives CATWDGPVCNSDWIKTF.